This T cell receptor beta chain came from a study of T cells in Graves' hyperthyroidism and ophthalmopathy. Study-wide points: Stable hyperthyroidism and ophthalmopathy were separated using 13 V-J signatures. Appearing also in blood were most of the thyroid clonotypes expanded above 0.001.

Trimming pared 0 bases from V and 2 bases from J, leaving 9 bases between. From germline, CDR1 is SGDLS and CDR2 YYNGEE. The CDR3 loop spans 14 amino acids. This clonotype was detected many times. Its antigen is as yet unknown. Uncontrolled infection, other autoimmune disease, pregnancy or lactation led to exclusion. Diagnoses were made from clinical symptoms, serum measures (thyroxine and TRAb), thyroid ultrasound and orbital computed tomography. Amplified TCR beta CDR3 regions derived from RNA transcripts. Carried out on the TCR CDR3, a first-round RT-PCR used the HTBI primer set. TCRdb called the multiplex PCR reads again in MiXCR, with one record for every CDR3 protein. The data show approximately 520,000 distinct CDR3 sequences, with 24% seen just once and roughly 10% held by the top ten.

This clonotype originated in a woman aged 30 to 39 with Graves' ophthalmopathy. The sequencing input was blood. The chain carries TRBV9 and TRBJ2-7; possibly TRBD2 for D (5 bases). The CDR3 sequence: CASSVGGGTYEQYF. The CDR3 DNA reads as TGTGCCAGCAGCGTAGGCGGAGGAACCTACGAGCAGTACTTC.